What follows are 11 T cell receptor beta chains derived from one specimen sequenced in a study of graft-versus-host responses after intestinal transplantation. Repertoires were generated with immunoSEQ multiplex PCR, while TCRdb's copy carries only in-frame clones and drops some. The sample includes 75,000 to 100,000 clones, more than 80% of them seen just once. The sequences come from PBMCs, collected roughly 68 weeks after intestinal transplant. Source of these receptors: a human patient who received an intestinal transplant, so some T cells may come from the graft donor.

The chain has TRBV5-8 and TRBJ1-1; D is possibly TRBD1 (6 bases). The CDR3 is made up of 14 amino acids. The germline CDR1 and CDR2 sequences are SGHTS and YDEGEE. Trimming removed 9 bases at V and 3 bases at J, with 18 bases between. The CDR3 loop reads CATAGEGAYTEAFF. Here the CDR3 DNA reads TGTGCCACCGCAGGGGAGGGAGCGTACACTGAAGCTTTCTTT.

The V and J genes are TRBV5-1 and TRBJ1-6; D is ambiguous. V gave up 2 bases and J gave up 7 bases, with 16 bases separating them. Germline values: CDR1 SGHRS, CDR2 YFSETQ. The CDR3 runs to 16 residues. The DNA for the CDR3 is TGCGCCAGCAGCTTCGGCGGGCCCCAGGAGAATTCACCCCTCCACTTT. Protein: CASSFGGPQENSPLHF. The full variable domain, with the rest looked up from reference TRBV5-1 and TRBJ1-6, is KAGVTQTPRYLIKTRGQQVTLSCSPISGHRSVSWYQQTPGQGLQFLFEYFSETQRNKGNFPGRFSGRQFSNSRSEMNVSTLELGDSALYLCASSFGGPQENSPLHFGNGTRLTVT.

The J gene is TRBJ1-5, the V gene TRBV5-6, with D maybe TRBD1 (5 bases). Trimming removed 3 bases at V and 9 bases at J, with 22 bases between. Germline CDR1 is SGHDT and CDR2 is YYEEEE. The CDR3 covers 16 residues. The CDR3 loop is CASSSNGGTGIGPQHF. CDR3 DNA sequence: TGTGCCAGCAGCTCTAACGGTGGGACCGGCATTGGGCCCCAGCATTTT.

The chain employs TRBV6-1 and TRBJ1-6; weak D call: TRBD1 (6 bases). Germline V lookup: CDR1 MNHNS, CDR2 SASEGT. CDR3 size: 15 residues. Trimming removed 8 bases from V and 7 bases from J, with 18 bases in between. The CDR3 nucleotides are TGTGCCAGCTGGTCGCGGGGGCAAGTGAATTCACCCCTCCACTTT. Amino acid sequence: CASWSRGQVNSPLHF.

This clone was observed once. The V call is TRBV12-5, the J call TRBJ1-2; D is undetermined. CDR3 length: 13 residues. Germline CDR1 is LGHNT and CDR2 is FRNRAP. Trimming removed 5 bases from V and 6 bases from J, with 13 bases in between. CDR3 DNA sequence: TGTGCTAGTGGTCCTGCAGCCAGCGATGGCTACACCTTC. Protein sequence: CASGPAASDGYTF.

V gene TRBV12-5 combines with J gene TRBJ2-7, with D perhaps assigned TRBD1 or TRBD2 (5 bases each). V was cut by 2 bases and J by 5 bases, with 22 bases left in between. CDR3 length: 17 amino acids. Germline values: CDR1 LGHNT, CDR2 FRNRAP. The CDR3 DNA reads TGTGCTAGTGGTTTGAGGGACCCAGTCGGAGTTGGGAACGAGCAGTACTTC. It is translated as CASGLRDPVGVGNEQYF.

The chain carries TRBV28 and TRBJ1-1; D is possibly TRBD1 (6 bases). The CDR3 runs to 11 residues. CDR1 and CDR2 from the germline V gene are MDHEN and SYDVKM. V was cut by 2 bases and J by 10 bases, with 8 bases left in between. CDR3 sequence: CASSLRRGAFF. The CDR3 DNA is TGTGCCAGCAGTTTACGCAGGGGAGCTTTCTTT.

The chain uses TRBV6-1 and TRBJ1-3; tentative D call: TRBD1 (6 bases). The CDR3 contains 15 residues. Trimming took 2 bases from V and 2 from J, leaving 10 bases between them. Germline V gene data show CDR1 as MNHNS and CDR2 as SASEGT. For the CDR3, the DNA is TGTGCCAGCAGTGAACCCGGGGGCCCTGGAAACACCATATATTTT. This encodes CASSEPGGPGNTIYF.

The chain joins TRBV6-6 to TRBJ1-1; D is uncertain. Germline CDR1 reads MNHNY; CDR2 reads SVGAGI (reference sequence). V was shortened by 6 bases and J by 5 bases, with 16 bases between the two germline ends. CDR3 length equals 14 residues. The CDR3 loop is CASSTGETTTEAFF. CDR3 DNA sequence: TGTGCCAGCAGCACCGGGGAGACTACGACTGAAGCTTTCTTT.

The chain carries TRBV5-1 and TRBJ1-3; no reliable D call. V was trimmed by 0 bases and J by 2 bases, leaving 6 bases between them. Looked up from germline, CDR1 is SGHRS and CDR2 is YFSETQ. CDR3 length: 14 residues. The CDR3 reads CASSLAPPGNTIYF. CDR3 in DNA: TGCGCCAGCAGCTTGGCCCCCCCTGGAAACACCATATATTTT.

V usage is TRBV6-6 and J usage is TRBJ2-2; 11 bases match TRBD1. The CDR3 is 16 residues long. CDR1 is MNHNY and CDR2 is SVGAGI in the germline V gene (reference sequence). V shed 0 bases, J shed 8 bases, and the junction held 5 bases outside the gene matches. This CDR3 is CASSYSGQGARGELFF. The CDR3 DNA sequence: TGTGCCAGCAGTTACTCTGGACAGGGGGCGCGTGGGGAGCTGTTTTTT.